The subject of this entry is one T cell receptor beta chain. There is no known antigen for this receptor. No base-level quality is on record; no much larger clone is a single base apart. Peripheral blood CD8+ and CD4+ T cells from healthy donors, Susac syndrome patients and multiple sclerosis patients were profiled by high-throughput TCR beta sequencing. The Susac syndrome patients fulfilled recently defined diagnostic criteria for either definite or probable disease. Bulk CD8+ and CD4+ T cells were purified by magnetic negative isolation, whereas CD8+ TEMRA cells were enriched by FACS. Blood was drawn into EDTA tubes, processed within 24 hours, and PBMCs were isolated by density gradient centrifugation. PBMCs destined for TCR sequencing were cryopreserved in liquid nitrogen and later thawed in a 37 °C water bath. A purity of at least 90% was achieved for sorted or isolated CD4+, CD8+ and CD8+ TEMRA cells.

Taken from cysteine to phenylalanine, the CDR3 has 16 residues. This entry keeps only the CDR3 DNA: 48 bases, framed from base 1. The germline V gene gives CDR1 as SQVTM and CDR2 as ANQGSEA. For this chain, trimming is 4 bases at the V end and 0 bases at the J end, and the number of junction bases without a gene match is 6. The sample originates from a study of CD8 T cells in Susac syndrome (dated by TCRdb to the late 2010s). With respect to the entire study: Among the Susac syndrome patients who were sequenced, clinically active disease was present in six and clinical remission was observed in fewer than 10. At the time of blood withdrawal, Susac syndrome patients were either therapy-naive, taking corticosteroids (with some also receiving IVIg), or on IVIg alone. The study used repertoire sequencing to test whether antigen drove CD8+ T cell activation and differentiation in Susac syndrome. What the research found in general, with its limitations: In the CD4+ T cell repertoire of Susac syndrome patients, clonal expansion was not detected. The TCR sequencing and HLA analysis was acknowledged to have included a relatively small number of individuals.

RNA was extracted using the RNeasy kit, and roughly 0.45 to 1 ug of the RNA was reverse transcribed with random hexamers. The immunoSEQ multiplex PCR assay, which covers 54 Vbeta and 13 Jbeta segments, was used to amplify TCR beta CDR3 regions. PCR amplification bias was corrected by using a synthetic template baseline for primer optimization and computational correction. In the original analysis: Reads were assigned to V, D and J genes according to IMGT and analyzed in immunoSEQ Analyzer, with only productive sequences retained. Clonality was computed as one minus Shannon entropy normalized by log2 of the number of productive unique sequences. For each patient and control, public and private clones were evaluated within the 100 most prevalent clones. Susac-specific clones were defined as absent from healthy and MS cohorts, some 1,000 published viral clones and other ImmuneACCESS disease sequences. In TCRdb, the public reads were trimmed at Q25 with fastp and aligned with MiXCR, with productive beta chains retained. Each record represents a unique CDR3 protein, reported with the most common genes and DNA among its rows. These V and J calls are TCRdb output, not the study's own analysis. In this sample the table shows hundreds of thousands of distinct CDR3 sequences, 90% to 96% of which occur a single time. Around 0.1% of the sample rests with the top ten.

Sequenced: CD4+ T cells from PBMCs. This clonotype originated in a human donor with Susac syndrome. The rearrangement combines TRBV29-1 with TRBJ2-6, with 7 bases matching TRBD1. The DNA sequence is TGCAGCGTTGCGGACAGGATAAGCTCTGGGGCCAACGTCCTGACTTTC. Translated, it gives CSVADRISSGANVLTF.